This T cell receptor beta chain comes out of a study of blood T cell repertoires in COVID-19 (dated by TCRdb to 2018 to 2020). About the study as a whole: Collaborator samples came from the United States, Italy and Spain and covered acute and convalescent phases of COVID-19. The material from the prospective study consisted of cDNA or gDNA derived from T cells, B-cell-depleted T cells, or PBMCs. The samples were drawn from two sources: the first 160 participants of the ongoing ImmuneRACE study, and 1,254 subjects contributed by 6 global collaborators. HLA class I and class II types, where available, came from metadata supplied by the sample provider rather than from assay-based typing. Deeply sampled blood TCRbeta repertoires from subjects exposed to, actively infected with, or recovered from COVID-19 were included in the dataset. The repertoires were released in a freely available public database intended as a resource for research on the immune response to SARS-CoV-2. Nearly every sample came with metadata listing a de-identified subject ID, COVID-19 status, age in years and sex.

TCRbeta CDR3 regions were amplified from genomic DNA using the immunoSEQ Assay, a bias-controlled multiplex PCR. For the original study's pipeline: Within the assay, amplification of reference gene primers was used to estimate how many nucleated cells each sample contained. To quantify the absolute abundance of each unique TCRbeta CDR3 rearrangement, sequence reads were collapsed and filtered. For each sample, productive Simpson clonality was calculated as the square root of Simpson's diversity index across productive rearrangements. Imported from immuneACCESS, the table was reduced by TCRdb to in-frame sequences with V and J called. These copies leave out some clones; in studies compared against another copy, an unresolved V gene accounts for under half, and the cause of the remainder is not known. Clone size and the V and J calls come from that table; the DNA yielded D and trimming. For this sample there are a few hundred thousand clones; 70% to 90% appear just once. Approximately 5% of the sample is held by the ten biggest clonotypes.

Study-level results and caveats: The amount of clinical and demographic metadata varied by source and participant and was provided uncurated.

On this clone: Its binding antigen is unknown. Base qualities were left out, and no much larger clone turns up one base away.

Enrolling through a virtual design, the prospective study's participants ranged in age from roughly 18 to 89 years and lived across 20 to 30 United States geographic areas. In the prospective study, cohorts were assigned on the basis of participant-reported clinical history obtained from a screening survey and a study questionnaire. ImmuneRACE Cohort 3 recovered participants were defined by two consecutive negative NP/OP PCR tests, healthcare professional clearance, or symptom resolution. In the prospective study, whole blood, serum and a nasopharyngeal or oropharyngeal swab were collected from each participant by mobile phlebotomists. Prospective study participants could optionally give additional blood draws and questionnaires over a roughly two-month period. Before DNA extraction, blood samples from the prospective study were shipped at room temperature or frozen. Spanning cysteine to phenylalanine, the CDR3 consists of 15 amino acids. Just CDR3 DNA is preserved here, 45 bases in frame from base 1. CDR1 and CDR2 (ENHRY, SYGVKD) derive from the germline V gene. A distance of 22 bases separates the germline ends of V and J, which lose 7 bases and 8 bases respectively.

Sequencing was done on a sample of PBMCs or T cells enriched from blood (not recorded which). The chain employs TRBV10-3 and TRBJ2-3, with TRBD2 perhaps the D gene, on 5 matching bases. This receptor was identified in a woman aged 25 to 45 who had recovered from COVID-19. The CDR3 region reads CAITNPEESWVTQYF. The DNA sequence reads TGTGCCATCACCAACCCGGAGGAATCCTGGGTTACGCAGTATTTT.